This TCR beta chain was obtained from a study of T cell repertoires in cytomegalovirus infection. Study background: Alongside well-studied HLA-B-restricted CMV epitopes, recently identified HLA-C-restricted CMV epitopes were also used. Matching HLA type and CMV infection were both indicated by public TCR beta signatures.

About this clonotype: What it binds is unknown.

TCRdb reanalysed the reads using MiXCR and keeps one entry per CDR3 protein. The data show about 500,000 distinct CDR3 sequences, more than 30% seen once. General observations from the study: The cumulative frequency of public TCR beta families distinguished individuals who carried CMV together with the relevant HLA. What dominated the ex vivo response were HLA-C-restricted CMV-specific TCR beta clonotypes.

Trimming shortened V by 6 bases and J by 2 bases, and 10 bases separated the two germline ends. The CDR3 sequence is 14 residues long. CDR1 and CDR2 (germline): SNHLY, FYNNEI. This material consisted of cultured PBMCs, taken from culture after CMV antigen stimulation. The genes are TRBV2 and TRBJ2-2, with D maybe TRBD2 (6 bases). The sequence was collected from a human donor in good health (CMV status not recorded). Some clones in this sample may be carry-over from other donors' samples. The CDR3 DNA is TGTGCCAGCAGCACCGGGAGTAACACCGGGGAGCTGTTTTTT. It codes for CASSTGSNTGELFF. Based on the CDR3 plus reference TRBV2 and TRBJ2-2, the full variable domain is EPEVTQTPSHQVTQMGQEVILRCVPISNHLYFYWYRQILGQKVEFLVSFYNNEISEKSEIFDDQFSVERPDGSNFTLKIRSTKLEDSAMYFCASSTGSNTGELFFGEGSRLTVL.